A selection of T cell receptor beta chains follows, all from one sample in a study of T cell repertoires in cytomegalovirus infection. TCRdb itself ran the reads through MiXCR, one entry per CDR3 protein. Of approximately 990,000 distinct CDR3 sequences listed, around 30% are singletons. These receptors have no known antigen. This material consisted of cultured CD8+ T cells from PBMCs, taken from culture after CMV antigen stimulation. The receptors were sampled from a human donor in good health (CMV status not recorded). Some clones in this sample may be carry-over from other donors' samples. Both conserved end residues are part of each CDR3. The D gene is left open where the match is weak. Some rows have no size entry. The others give once, few or many, or a class for an expanded clone.

J: TRBJ2-1; V: TRBV24-1; D: -; size: -; DNA: TGTGCCACCATGGGGGACCCCACCTACAATGAGCAGTTCTTC; CDR3: CATMGDPTYNEQFF
J: TRBJ2-1; V: TRBV27; D: -; size: -; DNA: TGTGCCAGCAGAGGTGGGGCCGGGGGCCCTTACAATGAGCAGTTCTTC; CDR3: CASRGGAGGPYNEQFF
J: TRBJ1-5; V: TRBV27; D: -; size: few; DNA: TGTGCCAGCAGTTTATATCCAGGTCTCAATCAGCCCCAGCATTTT; CDR3: CASSLYPGLNQPQHF
J: TRBJ2-7; V: TRBV7-2; D: -; size: many; DNA: TGTGCCAGCAGCACGGGACTGTTCGACGAGCAGTACTTC; CDR3: CASSTGLFDEQYF
J: TRBJ2-5; V: TRBV7-2; D: -; size: many; DNA: TGTGCCAGCACCCGTTGGGGCAGGGGAGAGACCCAGTACTTC; CDR3: CASTRWGRGETQYF
J: TRBJ2-2; V: TRBV20-1; D: -; size: -; DNA: TGCAGTGCTACGGCTCCGTCAGGTCACACCGGGGAGCTGTTTTTT; CDR3: CSATAPSGHTGELFF
J: TRBJ2-3; V: TRBV9; D: -; size: -; DNA: TGTGCCAGCAGCGGGGGGACATGGAACGGGACCACAGATACGCAGTATTTT; CDR3: CASSGGTWNGTTDTQYF
J: TRBJ2-2; V: TRBV10-3; D: -; size: -; DNA: TGTGCCATCACGGAGGGCGGCACCGGGGAGCTGTTTTTT; CDR3: CAITEGGTGELFF
J: TRBJ2-5; V: TRBV29-1; D: -; size: -; DNA: TGCAGCGTTGAAGGAGCCCGTAAGGCCCAGTACTTC; CDR3: CSVEGARKAQYF
J: TRBJ2-1; V: TRBV2; D: -; size: -; DNA: TGTGCCAGCGAGTTGCCAGGGGGGTACAATGAGCAGTTCTTC; CDR3: CASELPGGYNEQFF
J: TRBJ2-3; V: TRBV7-9; D: TRBD1; size: -; DNA: TGTGCCATAGTATCCGGGACAGGGAGCACAGATACGCAGTATTTT; CDR3: CAIVSGTGSTDTQYF
J: TRBJ1-4; V: TRBV4-1; D: -; size: few; DNA: TGCGCCAGCAGCCAAGAGTTAGACAGGCAGAATGAAAAACTGTTTTTT; CDR3: CASSQELDRQNEKLFF
J: TRBJ2-3; V: TRBV9; D: -; size: -; DNA: TGTGCCAGCAGCGTAGGAGGGAAGGGACTCCTGAGTGGCACAGATACGCAGTATTTT; CDR3: CASSVGGKGLLSGTDTQYF
J: TRBJ1-5; V: TRBV10-3; D: -; size: few; DNA: TGTGCCATCAGTGAGTGGGGGCCGGATAGCAATCAGCCCCAGCATTTT; CDR3: CAISEWGPDSNQPQHF
J: TRBJ2-1; V: TRBV7-3; D: -; size: few; DNA: TGTGCCAGCAGCCCCGAGTCTCCCCATGACAATGAGCAGTTCTTC; CDR3: CASSPESPHDNEQFF
J: TRBJ2-5; V: TRBV10-3; D: TRBD1; size: -; DNA: TGTGCCATCAGTGAGTCGGGGACAGGGCAAGAGACCCAGTACTTC; CDR3: CAISESGTGQETQYF
J: TRBJ2-7; V: TRBV10-1; D: -; size: -; DNA: TGCGCCAGCATGCTGGGGCGGCCCCCCTACGAGCAGTACTTC; CDR3: CASMLGRPPYEQYF
J: TRBJ2-7; V: TRBV12-3/TRBV12-4; D: TRBD2; size: few; DNA: TGTGCCAGCAGCAAGGGACTAGCCAAGTACGAGCAGTACTTC; CDR3: CASSKGLAKYEQYF
J: TRBJ2-5; V: TRBV11-2; D: TRBD2; size: few; DNA: TGTGCCAGCAGCTTACGGCGGGGGGGGTACCAAGAGACCCAGTACTTC; CDR3: CASSLRRGGYQETQYF
J: TRBJ1-1; V: TRBV29-1; D: -; size: -; DNA: TGCAGCGGCCTCGGGACACCACTCGGGGAGAACACTGAAGCTTTCTTT; CDR3: CSGLGTPLGENTEAFF
J: TRBJ2-3; V: TRBV5-6; D: -; size: few; DNA: TGTGCCAGCAGCTTGATGACCGGGGGGCGCACAGATACGCAGTATTTT; CDR3: CASSLMTGGRTDTQYF
J: TRBJ2-7; V: TRBV20-1; D: -; size: few; DNA: TGCAGTGCTAGAGGCCCCCGACAGGTGAGGTACGAGCAGTACTTC; CDR3: CSARGPRQVRYEQYF
J: TRBJ2-2; V: TRBV7-9; D: TRBD2; size: -; DNA: TGTGCCAGCAGCCCTCGGGGGGTGAGCACCGGGGAGCTGTTTTTT; CDR3: CASSPRGVSTGELFF
J: TRBJ2-1; V: TRBV10-3; D: -; size: -; DNA: TGTGCCATCTGGGAGGGGGGGGGCGGGGATGAGCAGTTCTTC; CDR3: CAIWEGGGGDEQFF
J: TRBJ1-6; V: TRBV10-2; D: -; size: -; DNA: TGCGCCACTTCGAAGTCAGGGTTTAATTCACCCCTCCACTTT; CDR3: CATSKSGFNSPLHF
J: TRBJ2-1; V: TRBV6-5; D: -; size: few; DNA: TGTGCCAGCAGTAACAGTGGAAGCTCCTACAATGAGCAGTTCTTC; CDR3: CASSNSGSSYNEQFF
J: TRBJ2-2; V: TRBV7-9; D: TRBD1; size: few; DNA: TGTGCCAGCAGCCCAGGCAGCACCGGGACAGGGGGCTACGGGGAGCTGTTTTTT; CDR3: CASSPGSTGTGGYGELFF
J: TRBJ2-5; V: TRBV12-3/TRBV12-4; D: TRBD2; size: few; DNA: TGTGCCAGCAGTCGACTAGCGGGGTTAGAGACCCAGTACTTC; CDR3: CASSRLAGLETQYF
J: TRBJ2-3; V: TRBV9; D: TRBD1; size: -; DNA: TGTGCCAGCAGCGTAAACAGGGGGCTACCAGATACGCAGTATTTT; CDR3: CASSVNRGLPDTQYF
J: TRBJ2-4; V: TRBV7-9; D: -; size: few; DNA: TGTGCCAGCAGCCCTCCATTGGGAAACATTCAGTACTTC; CDR3: CASSPPLGNIQYF
J: TRBJ1-1; V: TRBV27; D: -; size: -; DNA: TGTGCCAGCAGAAAGACAGTTGGCACTGAAGCTTTCTTT; CDR3: CASRKTVGTEAFF
J: TRBJ1-6; V: TRBV7-8; D: -; size: many; DNA: TGTGCCAGCAGCTCCGAGGGCATCCCCCTCCACTTT; CDR3: CASSSEGIPLHF
J: TRBJ1-2; V: TRBV27; D: TRBD1; size: -; DNA: TGTGCCAGCAGTAGTTGGACAGGGGGCCAGGTGCTTGGCTACACCTTC; CDR3: CASSSWTGGQVLGYTF
J: TRBJ1-2; V: TRBV7-9; D: TRBD1; size: few; DNA: TGTGCCAGCAGCGGACGGACAGGGGGAACGCATGGCTACACCTTC; CDR3: CASSGRTGGTHGYTF
J: TRBJ2-3; V: TRBV18; D: -; size: -; DNA: TGTGCCAGCTCACCCCGACGCAGGGGCGGGGAGTCGGGAGATACGCAGTATTTT; CDR3: CASSPRRRGGESGDTQYF
J: TRBJ1-1; V: TRBV7-6; D: -; size: -; DNA: TGTGCCAGCAGCAAACAGGTCCGGGACACTGAAGCTTTCTTT; CDR3: CASSKQVRDTEAFF
J: TRBJ1-1; V: TRBV4-2; D: -; size: many; DNA: TGTGCCAGCAGCCCCTCGGGCACTGAAGCTTTCTTT; CDR3: CASSPSGTEAFF
J: TRBJ1-1; V: TRBV2; D: -; size: -; DNA: TGTGCCAGCAGAAGAGAGAGGAAAGCTTTCTTT; CDR3: CASRRERKAFF
J: TRBJ1-2; V: TRBV27; D: -; size: -; DNA: TGTGCCAGCAGTCCGGGGGCGGGCTATGGCTACACCTTC; CDR3: CASSPGAGYGYTF
J: TRBJ2-5; V: TRBV28; D: TRBD1; size: many; DNA: TGTGCCAGCAGCTTAGACAGGGTACAAGAGACCCAGTACTTC; CDR3: CASSLDRVQETQYF